These 26 T cell receptor beta chains share one sample of origin, sequenced in a study of blood T cell repertoires in COVID-19 (dated by TCRdb to the early 2020s). Library method: the immunoSEQ multiplex PCR assay. What TCRdb holds here is the immuneACCESS table cut down to in-frame rearrangements. Part of the clones is not present; checked against another copy, under half of the missing clones reflect an unresolved V gene, and the others are unexplained. A total of roughly 280,000 clones appear in this sample, over 85% of them only once. The ten largest make up around 1.9% of the sample. The sequencing sample was made of PBMCs or T cells enriched from blood (not recorded which). The source of these receptors is a woman in her sixties or seventies who had recovered from COVID-19.

This chain uses TRBV5-1 with TRBJ2-7, with D possibly matching TRBD1 (5 bases). Germline V gene data show CDR1 as SGHRS and CDR2 as YFSETQ. V was trimmed by 3 bases and J by 2 bases, leaving 12 bases between them. The CDR3 consists of 14 residues. The chain's CDR3 is CASSSNRYPYEQYF. CDR3 DNA: TGCGCCAGCAGCTCAAACAGGTACCCCTACGAGCAGTACTTC.

J is TRBJ1-1 and V is TRBV4-1; possibly TRBD1 for D (6 bases). Trimming stripped 1 base from V and 9 bases from J, with 15 bases between. This CDR3 is 14 amino acids long. The germline gives CDR1 MGHRA, CDR2 YSYEKL. The CDR3 sequence is CASSQVFPGQKAFF. The CDR3, as DNA: TGCGCCAGCAGCCAAGTTTTCCCTGGACAGAAAGCTTTCTTT.

J is TRBJ1-5 and V is TRBV6-5, with D possibly matching TRBD1 (5 bases). The CDR3 is made up of 13 amino acids. Trimming stripped 4 bases from V and 6 bases from J, with 10 bases between. Germline V gives CDR1 MNHEY, CDR2 SVGAGI. The CDR3 region is CASSLSGLQPQHF. The CDR3 coding sequence is TGTGCCAGCAGTTTGTCAGGGCTTCAGCCCCAGCATTTT.

A single count supports this clone. This chain connects TRBV9 to TRBJ2-1, with 7 bases fitting TRBD1. Trimming took 1 base from V and 7 from J; bases not matched to a gene: 2. The germline gives CDR1 SGDLS, CDR2 YYNGEE. This CDR3 region has 13 residues. The CDR3 protein is CASSVTGVNEQFF. CDR3 nucleotide sequence: TGTGCCAGCAGCGTAACAGGGGTAAATGAGCAGTTCTTC.

V usage is TRBV28 and J usage is TRBJ1-2, with D maybe TRBD1 (5 bases). CDR3 size: 16 residues. The V and J ends lost 3 bases and 0 bases respectively, with 14 bases between them. The germline CDR1 and CDR2 sequences are MDHEN and SYDVKM. CDR3 coding DNA: TGTGCCAGCAGTTTCCTTGGGGCGGTCGCTAACTATGGCTACACCTTC. Residues: CASSFLGAVANYGYTF.

This clone was seen only once. V usage is TRBV14 and J usage is TRBJ1-2; TRBD1 matches 10 bases. The CDR3 consists of 15 residues. The junction had 6 bases not matched to a gene; V was cut back by 2 bases and J by 6 bases. CDR1 is SGHDN and CDR2 is FVKESK in the germline V gene. The CDR3 coding sequence is TGTGCCAGCAGCCAAAAGTGGGACAGGGGCGATGGCTACACCTTC. It codes for CASSQKWDRGDGYTF.

The V and J genes are TRBV5-1 and TRBJ2-5; D is unclear. V was pared by 0 bases and J by 3 bases, with 9 bases between. The CDR3 spans 14 residues. Germline V CDR1 and CDR2: SGHRS, YFSETQ. The DNA of the CDR3 is TGCGCCAGCAGCTTGGAAGCGTTGAAAGAGACCCAGTACTTC. This gives the protein CASSLEALKETQYF.

This clone was seen once. This chain's CDR3 is CASSLVGALETQYF. The CDR3 coding sequence is TGTGCCAGCAGCTTAGTTGGAGCTCTAGAGACCCAGTACTTC. The J gene is TRBJ2-5, the V gene TRBV7-6; D is unresolved. Deletions cut 1 base from V and 4 bases from J, with 10 bases between. Germline V lookup: CDR1 SGHVS, CDR2 FNYEAQ. This CDR3 is built from 14 residues. Complete variable domain (other parts from reference TRBV7-6 and TRBJ2-5): GAGVSQSPRYKVTKRGQDVALRCDPISGHVSLYWYRQALGQGPEFLTYFNYEAQQDKSGLPNDRFSAERPEGSISTLTIQRTEQRDSAMYRCASSLVGALETQYFGPGTRLLVL.

The chain is built from TRBV28 and TRBJ2-5; 7 positions agree with TRBD1. V lost 6 bases and J lost 5; bases outside the gene matches: 9. The germline V gene has CDR1 MDHEN and CDR2 SYDVKM. The CDR3 runs 14 residues. The CDR3 loop is CASSPTGRGETQYF. The CDR3 nucleotides read TGTGCCAGCAGCCCGACAGGGAGAGGGGAGACCCAGTACTTC. Variable domain in full (rest from reference TRBV28 and TRBJ2-5): DVKVTQSSRYLVKRTGEKVFLECVQDMDHENMFWYRQDPGLGLRLIYFSYDVKMKEKGDIPEGYSVSREKKERFSLILESASTNQTSMYLCASSPTGRGETQYFGPGTRLLVL.

The chain couples TRBV3-1 (or the pseudogene TRBV3-2) to TRBJ2-1; TRBD2 is a possible D gene (7 bases). V was trimmed by 4 bases and J by 6 bases, leaving 19 bases between them. Germline loops: CDR1 LGHDT, CDR2 YNNKEL (reference sequence). The CDR3 is made up of 16 amino acids. CDR3 coding DNA: TGTGCCAGCAGCCGCCCCCCTACAAGGGGGGGCAATGAGCAGTTCTTC. Translating it yields CASSRPPTRGGNEQFF.

The chain joins TRBV7-9 to TRBJ1-6, with a weak D call TRBD1 (5 bases). V gave up 4 bases and J gave up 5 bases, with 6 bases separating them. Germline-derived CDR1 and CDR2 are SEHNR and FQNEAQ (reference sequence). The CDR3 totals 13 residues. CDR3 coding DNA: TGTGCCAGCAGCTCGGACAATAATTCACCCCTCCACTTT. Residues: CASSSDNNSPLHF.

This clone was counted a few times. The V and J genes are TRBV6-4 and TRBJ1-6; D possibly corresponds to TRBD1 (6 bases). This CDR3 comprises 15 residues. CDR1 MRHNA and CDR2 SNTAGT come from the germline V gene. V dropped 2 bases and J dropped 5 bases, with 10 bases sitting between them. The CDR3 loop is CASSDVAGDNSPLHF. The DNA of the CDR3 is TGTGCCAGCAGTGACGTAGCAGGGGATAATTCACCCCTCCACTTT.

The chain links TRBV30 to TRBJ2-1; 10 bases line up with TRBD2. Germline V gene sequence: CDR1 GTSNPN, CDR2 SVGIG (reference sequence). The CDR3 contains 15 residues. J lost 1 base, V lost 3 bases, and 3 bases had no gene match. The CDR3 nucleotides read TGTGCCTGGAGAGTAGCGGGGGGATCCTACAATGAGCAGTTCTTC. As protein: CAWRVAGGSYNEQFF.

The V and J genes are TRBV9 and TRBJ1-6; a weak D match, TRBD1 (6 bases). Germline V gene data show CDR1 as SGDLS and CDR2 as YYNGEE. This CDR3 is built from 12 residues. Trimming took off 5 bases at V and 9 bases at J, with 9 bases between the two ends. The CDR3 spells CASSEQGSPLHF. CDR3 DNA: TGTGCCAGCAGTGAACAGGGTTCACCCCTCCACTTT. The full variable domain, rest sourced from reference TRBV9 and TRBJ1-6, is DSGVTQTPKHLITATGQRVTLRCSPRSGDLSVYWYQQSLDQGLQFLIQYYNGEERAKGNILERFSAQQFPDLHSELNLSSLELGDSALYFCASSEQGSPLHFGNGTRLTVT.

V and J are TRBV6-5 and TRBJ1-2; maybe TRBD1 (5 bases). With 1 base removed from V and 6 bases from J, the gap between germline ends came to 18 bases. Germline CDR1 and CDR2: MNHEY and SVGAGI. The CDR3 covers 16 residues. The CDR3 DNA is TGTGCCAGCAGTTACTACCCTAAGGGCTGGGGGGATGGCTACACCTTC. It yields the protein CASSYYPKGWGDGYTF.

This chain connects TRBV28 to TRBJ1-2; TRBD1 agrees at 7 bases. CDR3 length equals 15 residues. V shed 3 bases, J shed 0 bases, and the junction held 4 bases outside the gene matches. The germline CDR1 and CDR2 sequences are MDHEN and SYDVKM. The CDR3 sequence is CASSLGTEANYGYTF. Here the CDR3 DNA reads TGTGCCAGCAGTTTGGGGACAGAAGCTAACTATGGCTACACCTTC.

The chain is built from TRBV28 and TRBJ2-1; D possibly corresponds to TRBD1 (5 bases). The CDR3 has 12 amino acids. Trimming shortened V by 5 bases and J by 6 bases, and 8 bases separated the two germline ends. In germline, CDR1 is MDHEN, CDR2 SYDVKM. CDR3 DNA sequence: TGTGCCAGCAGTAGGGGTCGCAATGAGCAGTTCTTC. Its protein product is CASSRGRNEQFF. The full variable domain, in which reference TRBV28 and TRBJ2-1 provide the parts outside the CDR3, is DVKVTQSSRYLVKRTGEKVFLECVQDMDHENMFWYRQDPGLGLRLIYFSYDVKMKEKGDIPEGYSVSREKKERFSLILESASTNQTSMYLCASSRGRNEQFFGPGTRLTVL.

The chain employs TRBV9 and TRBJ2-1, with TRBD1 matching over 9 bases. Per germline, CDR1 SGDLS and CDR2 YYNGEE. The CDR3 loop spans 16 amino acids. Unmatched junction bases numbered 5, after V lost 4 bases and J lost 0 bases. This chain's CDR3 is CASSPPTGGSYNEQFF. The DNA of the CDR3 is TGTGCCAGCAGCCCTCCGACAGGGGGCTCCTACAATGAGCAGTTCTTC.

V gene TRBV19 combines with J gene TRBJ2-7, with D possibly being TRBD2 (6 bases). This CDR3 is 14 amino acids long. Germline V lookup: CDR1 LNHDA, CDR2 SQIVND (reference sequence). V lost 5 bases to trimming and J lost 5 bases, with 16 bases between them. CDR3: CASSDRGALDEQYF. The CDR3 DNA follows: TGTGCCAGTAGTGACCGCGGGGCTCTGGACGAGCAGTACTTC.

About this clone: The same CDR3 can be traced to other DNA sequences in this sample. The chain uses TRBV12-3 or TRBV12-4 and TRBJ2-1, with D unclear. Deletions cut 3 bases from V and 9 bases from J, with 6 bases between. The CDR3 totals 11 residues. CDR3 coding DNA: TGTGCCAGCAGTTTGCGCGGTGAGCAGTTCTTC. Protein: CASSLRGEQFF.

V and J are TRBV6-5 and TRBJ2-7; 9 bases agree with TRBD1. Germline V gene sequence: CDR1 MNHEY, CDR2 SVGAGI. This CDR3 is built from 14 residues. After removal of 8 bases from V and 7 bases from J, the junction contained 12 bases not matched to a gene. Here the CDR3 reads CASLGQGPLHEQYF. Written as DNA, the CDR3 is TGTGCCAGCTTGGGACAGGGACCTTTGCATGAGCAGTACTTC.

The chain recombines TRBV5-1 with TRBJ1-4; 9 bases are shared with TRBD1. Trimming removed 0 bases from V and 7 bases from J; junction bases left unmatched: 7. This CDR3 region has 16 residues. In germline, CDR1 is SGHRS, CDR2 YFSETQ. CDR3: CASSLGGQGLGEKLFF. In nucleotides, the CDR3 is TGCGCCAGCAGCTTGGGGGGACAGGGCTTAGGTGAAAAACTGTTTTTT.

This rearrangement joins TRBV30 to TRBJ2-5; weak D call: TRBD2 (5 bases). This CDR3 has 12 residues. V was shortened by 2 bases and J by 5 bases, with 9 bases between the two germline ends. Per germline, CDR1 GTSNPN and CDR2 SVGIG (reference sequence). CDR3 amino acids: CAWSYGGETQYF. CDR3 sequence (DNA): TGTGCCTGGAGTTACGGAGGCGAGACCCAGTACTTC.

The J gene is TRBJ1-5, the V gene TRBV19; the D is unclear. Looked up from germline, CDR1 is LNHDA and CDR2 is SQIVND (reference sequence). The CDR3 has 16 amino acids. The germline V and J ends were trimmed by 3 bases and 0 bases, with 12 bases remaining between them. The CDR3 coding sequence is TGTGCCAGTAGTATCTGGGCAGATTATAGCAATCAGCCCCAGCATTTT. Translated, it gives CASSIWADYSNQPQHF.

The V call is TRBV27, the J call TRBJ2-1; 7 nucleotides line up with TRBD1. This CDR3 is built from 12 residues. Germline V gene lookup returns CDR1 MNHEY and CDR2 SMNVEV (reference sequence). V was clipped by 6 bases and J by 10 bases; unmatched bases: 6. CDR3 protein: CASSPQGQEQFF. CDR3 coding DNA: TGTGCCAGCAGCCCACAGGGGCAAGAGCAGTTCTTC.

J is TRBJ1-3 and V is TRBV2; D perhaps matches TRBD1 (5 bases). Trimming removed 6 bases from V and 4 bases from J, with 10 bases in between. This CDR3 spans 13 amino acids. The germline V gene has CDR1 SNHLY and CDR2 FYNNEI. CDR3 sequence (DNA): TGTGCCAGCAGCAGGACACAAGGAAACACCATATATTTT. It is translated as CASSRTQGNTIYF.